This is a list of T cell receptor beta chains from one sample in a study of identifying expanded T cells in peripheral blood. This table comes from immunoSEQ multiplex PCR, and its TCRdb copy is limited to in-frame clones, with some not included. The table has about 84,000 clones, more than 75% seen once. Material: blood. Source of these receptors: a person between 18 and 75 years old in good health. Both conserved end residues are part of each CDR3. D genes are given only for firm matches. Only some rows state a clone size, as once, few, many or a class for expanded clones.

j_gene | v_gene | d_gene | abundance | CDR3nt | CDR3aa
TRBJ1-3 | TRBV7-8 | NA | few | TGTGCCAGCAGCTCAGGGATTTCTGGAAACACCATATATTTT | CASSSGISGNTIYF
TRBJ1-1 | TRBV5-6 | NA | few | TGTGCCAGCAGCTTGATGGACAGCCGCATGAACACTGAAGCTTTCTTT | CASSLMDSRMNTEAFF
TRBJ2-2 | TRBV5-1 | TRBD1 | NA | TGCGCCAGCAGCTTCCAGGGGGCGGGCACCGGGGAGCTGTTTTTT | CASSFQGAGTGELFF
TRBJ2-3 | TRBV9 | TRBD2 | NA | TGTGCCAGCAGCGTTAGCGGGGCCACCGATACGCAGTATTTT | CASSVSGATDTQYF
TRBJ1-2 | TRBV15 | NA | NA | TGTGCCACCAGCAGGGGGAAGGGGGTTATTGGCTACACCTTC | CATSRGKGVIGYTF
TRBJ1-1 | TRBV7-2 | TRBD1 | NA | TGTGCCAGCAGCAACGTTCGGGACAGGGGTCATGGATGGACTGAAGCTTTCTTT | CASSNVRDRGHGWTEAFF
TRBJ1-5 | TRBV4-1 | NA | NA | TGCGCCAGCAGCCTCAACTGGAATCAGCCCCAGCATTTT | CASSLNWNQPQHF
TRBJ1-1 | TRBV2 | NA | NA | TGTGCCTCACAGGGCCCGAACACTGAAGCTTTCTTT | CASQGPNTEAFF
TRBJ1-5 | TRBV19 | NA | few | TGTGCCAGTAGTATAGAAGTTCGGCAGAAACAGCCCCAGCATTTT | CASSIEVRQKQPQHF
TRBJ2-5 | TRBV18 | NA | NA | TGTGCCAGCTCACCACCGTGGGCAGAGACCCAGTACTTC | CASSPPWAETQYF
TRBJ1-2 | TRBV5-1 | NA | NA | TGCGCCAGCAGCCCAGGGATTCCCTCTCGGGTGGGCTATGGCTACACCTTC | CASSPGIPSRVGYGYTF
TRBJ2-2 | TRBV14 | TRBD1 | NA | TGTGCCAGCAGCCAAGAAATGTGGGACAGCGCGAACACCGGGGAGCTGTTTTTT | CASSQEMWDSANTGELFF
TRBJ2-7 | TRBV18 | NA | once | TGTGCCAGCTCACCAAGCACGTACGAGCAGTACTTC | CASSPSTYEQYF
TRBJ1-2 | TRBV28 | NA | NA | TGTGCCAGCAGCTCCCCTCAGGGGTTCGTGAATGGCTACACCTTC | CASSSPQGFVNGYTF
TRBJ2-7 | TRBV4-3 | TRBD1 | NA | TGCGCCAGCAGCCAATCAGACAGGGGATTCTACGAGCAGTACTTC | CASSQSDRGFYEQYF
TRBJ2-2 | TRBV5-4 | NA | NA | TGTGCCGAACGGACAGTTAACACCGGGGAGCTGTTTTTT | CAERTVNTGELFF
TRBJ2-2 | TRBV5-1 | NA | NA | TGCGCCAGCAGCCAATCAGGGCGACGGAACACCGGGGAGCTGTTTTTT | CASSQSGRRNTGELFF
TRBJ2-3 | TRBV2 | TRBD2 | few | TGTGCCACAATAGCGGGGGGGGTCACAGATACGCAGTATTTT | CATIAGGVTDTQYF
TRBJ2-2 | TRBV2 | TRBD1 | NA | TGTGCCAGCAGTGAAGGGACAGGGTTCGTCGGGCTGTTTTTT | CASSEGTGFVGLFF
TRBJ1-2 | TRBV19 | NA | NA | TGTGCCAGTAGTATAGTCCGTGGGGACTATAACTATGGCTACACCTTC | CASSIVRGDYNYGYTF
TRBJ2-7 | TRBV18 | NA | NA | TGTGCCAGCTCACCAAATCCGGACAGTACGCGGGAGCAGTACTTC | CASSPNPDSTREQYF
TRBJ1-6 | TRBV6-5 | NA | NA | TGTGCCAGCAGTTACGTGGCCGCGACGGGTTCACCCCTCCACTTT | CASSYVAATGSPLHF
TRBJ1-1 | TRBV11-2 | NA | NA | TGTGCCAGCAGCTTAGACCCCACATACCCATGGGGCACTGAAGCTTTCTTT | CASSLDPTYPWGTEAFF
TRBJ1-1 | TRBV2 | TRBD1 | NA | TGTGCCAGCAGTTTAAACAGGGGTACTGAAGCTTTCTTT | CASSLNRGTEAFF